This T cell receptor beta chain came from a study of Graves' ophthalmopathy and Graves' hyperthyroidism. This clonotype was seen more than once but under ten times. The CDR3 has 12 amino acids. The sequenced template was RNA, covering the TCR beta CDR3 region. First-round RT-PCR with HTBI primers preceded a second-round multiplex PCR. MiXCR, applied by TCRdb to the multiplex PCR reads, yields one record per CDR3 protein. Of approximately 700,000 distinct CDR3 sequences listed, 40% are singletons. V gene TRBV12-3 or TRBV12-4 combines with J gene TRBJ1-2, with a weak D call TRBD1 (5 bases). The source of this sequence is an adult man with Graves' ophthalmopathy. The sample was peripheral blood. CDR3 sequence reads: CGLQDPNYGYTF. The DNA for the CDR3 is TGTGGGCTACAGGACCCTAACTATGGCTACACCTTC.